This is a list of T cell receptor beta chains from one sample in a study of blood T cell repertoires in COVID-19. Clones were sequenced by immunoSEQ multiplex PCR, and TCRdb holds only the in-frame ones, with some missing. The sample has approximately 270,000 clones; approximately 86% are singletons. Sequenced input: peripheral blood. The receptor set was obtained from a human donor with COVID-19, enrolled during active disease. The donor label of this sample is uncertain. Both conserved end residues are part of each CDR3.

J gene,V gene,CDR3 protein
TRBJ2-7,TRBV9,CASSVGQGQGEQYF
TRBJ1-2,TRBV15,CATSRDTGSYGYTF
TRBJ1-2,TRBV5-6,CASSLTGTGLGGYTF
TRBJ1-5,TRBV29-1,CSVGLNSNQPQHF
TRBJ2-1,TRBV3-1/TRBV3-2,CASRSGGVYNEQFF
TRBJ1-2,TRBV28,CASSLQGWADGYTF
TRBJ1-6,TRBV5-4,CASSRVAGDSPLHF
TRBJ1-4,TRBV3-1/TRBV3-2,CASSQRVDRQLFF
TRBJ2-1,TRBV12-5,CASVLSAGEANEQFF
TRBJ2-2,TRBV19,CASSPNPLAIGELFF
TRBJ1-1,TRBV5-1,CASGSQANTEAFF
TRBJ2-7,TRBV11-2,CASQGRSYEQYF
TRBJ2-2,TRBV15,CATSSGLGRGAGELFF
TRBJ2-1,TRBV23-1,CASSQSKDLRILYNEQFF
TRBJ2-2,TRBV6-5,CASSVINTGELFF
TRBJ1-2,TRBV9,CASSGGTGARYTF
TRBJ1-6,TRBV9,CASSALQTNSPLHF
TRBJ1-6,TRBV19,CASSSGGTGGNSPLHF
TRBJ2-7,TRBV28,CASTRTGGYEQYF
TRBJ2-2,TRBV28,CASSVRVEVGELFF
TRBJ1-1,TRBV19,CASTAGNPAEAFF
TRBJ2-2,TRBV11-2,CASSLGWDSNTGELFF
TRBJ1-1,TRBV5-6,CASSLGGGRGAFF
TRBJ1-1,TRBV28,CASSLLGQSTVNTEAFF
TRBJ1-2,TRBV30,CAWSEQGYGYTF
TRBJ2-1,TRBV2,CASSEGRGNEQFF
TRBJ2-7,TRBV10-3,CAISEADRGLDYEQYF
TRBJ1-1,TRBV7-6,CASSLIAGAGTEAFF
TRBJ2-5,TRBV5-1,CASSLAGTAYQETQYF